A selection of T cell receptor beta chains follows, all from one sample in a study of T cells in localized non-small cell lung cancer. Sequenced by immunoSEQ multiplex PCR; TCRdb stores in-frame clones only, minus some. In the table there are 61,000 or so clones, 70% to 90% of which are singletons. Here the sequenced sample was peripheral blood, taken before any cancer treatment. The origin of the receptors is a woman aged 35-75 years with stage I lung adenocarcinoma. CDR3s include the opening cysteine and the closing phenylalanine or tryptophan. A D gene is named only where the DNA matches it firmly. Size values are once, few and many counts, or a class for expanded clones, and some rows have none.

V gene,J gene,D gene,clone size,CDR3 DNA,CDR3 protein
TRBV13,TRBJ1-3,NA,NA,TGTGCCAGCAGCTTAAGGAGAAACACCATATATTTT,CASSLRRNTIYF
TRBV7-9,TRBJ1-5,NA,NA,TGTGCCAGCAGCTTTGGCACAGGTAGCAATCAGCCCCAGCATTTT,CASSFGTGSNQPQHF
TRBV13,TRBJ2-1,TRBD1,NA,TGTGCCAGCAGCTCTTCGGGACAGGGTGGGAATGAGCAGTTCTTC,CASSSSGQGGNEQFF
TRBV6-6,TRBJ1-5,NA,NA,TGTGCCAGCAGTTACTCCCCCGCAGGGAATGGCCAGCCCCAGCATTTT,CASSYSPAGNGQPQHF
TRBV6-5,TRBJ1-6,NA,NA,TGTGCCAGCAGCTCCCAGGATAATTCACCCCTCCACTTT,CASSSQDNSPLHF
TRBV5-1,TRBJ2-2,NA,NA,TGCGCCAGCAGCTCCGGGGGACCGAACACCGGGGAGCTGTTTTTT,CASSSGGPNTGELFF
TRBV20-1,TRBJ2-5,NA,NA,TGCAGTGCTCCGGGGGCGGGGACCCAGTACTTC,CSAPGAGTQYF
TRBV27,TRBJ2-7,NA,NA,TGTGCCAGCAGTTTGACTGGGGCCTACGAGCAGTACTTC,CASSLTGAYEQYF
TRBV7-8,TRBJ2-7,TRBD2,NA,TGTGCCAGCAGCTTTGAACGGCGGGGGGCGCCCTACGAGCAGTACTTC,CASSFERRGAPYEQYF
TRBV28,TRBJ2-5,TRBD1,NA,TGTGCCAGCAGTTCCCCCCGACAGGGGGAGACCCAGTACTTC,CASSSPRQGETQYF
TRBV25-1,TRBJ2-2,TRBD1,few,TGTGCCAGCAGAACAGGGGGCACCGGGGAGCTGTTTTTT,CASRTGGTGELFF